The rows below give T cell receptor beta chains drawn from one sample of a study of CD8 T cells in Susac syndrome. A single record per CDR3 protein comes from TCRdb applying MiXCR to the immunoSEQ multiplex PCR reads. The sample holds approximately 120,000 distinct CDR3 sequences, 90% to 95% seen once. Sequencing used CD8+ T cells from PBMCs. The receptors originated from a human donor with multiple sclerosis. Both conserved end residues are part of each CDR3. The D gene is left open where the match is weak. Expanded clones are given a class, and other clones once, few, many or no size at all.

.,TRBV11-2,TRBJ2-5,once,CASSGYQETQYF,TGTGCCAGCAGCGGGTACCAAGAGACCCAGTACTTC
.,TRBV9,TRBJ2-2,.,CASSAAGGELFF,TGTGCCAGCAGCGCCGCTGGCGGGGAGCTGTTTTTT
.,TRBV13,TRBJ1-4,.,CASSNRDVNHGVFF,TGTGCCAGCAGCAACCGGGACGTCAACCATGGGGTGTTTTTT
.,TRBV5-4,TRBJ1-1,.,CASRLGSNTEAFF,TGCGCCAGCAGACTAGGATCGAACACTGAAGCTTTCTTT
TRBD2,TRBV30,TRBJ2-1,.,CAWFPDSGNSNEQFF,TGTGCCTGGTTCCCCGACAGCGGGAATTCGAATGAGCAGTTCTTC
.,TRBV2,TRBJ2-1,.,CATGPRQDEQFF,TGTGCCACCGGGCCCCGACAAGATGAGCAGTTCTTC
.,TRBV11-2,TRBJ2-2,.,CASSGDPGEWGELFF,TGTGCCAGCAGCGGGGATCCGGGGGAATGGGGGGAGCTGTTTTTT
.,TRBV2,TRBJ2-5,.,CATIGLSGKETQYF,TGTGCCACAATCGGCCTGTCAGGGAAGGAGACCCAGTACTTC
TRBD1,TRBV5-4,TRBJ2-3,.,CASSPGQGLTSTDTQYF,TGTGCCAGCAGCCCGGGACAGGGACTCACTAGCACAGATACGCAGTATTTT
.,TRBV7-9,TRBJ1-1,once,CASSPTNTEAFF,TGTGCCAGCAGCCCAACGAACACTGAAGCTTTCTTT
TRBD2,TRBV20-1,TRBJ2-2,.,CSAPAGGPNTGELFF,TGCAGTGCTCCAGCGGGAGGCCCGAACACCGGGGAGCTGTTTTTT
.,TRBV5-1,TRBJ2-3,once,CASSLVGGGADTQYF,TGCGCCAGCAGCTTGGTAGGGGGGGGCGCAGATACGCAGTATTTT
TRBD1,TRBV7-9,TRBJ2-5,.,CASSLDRDHLSETQYF,TGTGCCAGCAGCCTGGACAGGGACCACCTGAGCGAGACCCAGTACTTC
.,TRBV7-9,TRBJ2-1,.,CASGAVQTYNEQFF,TGTGCCAGCGGGGCCGTTCAAACCTACAATGAGCAGTTCTTC
.,TRBV25-1,TRBJ2-1,.,CASGPLDEQFF,TGTGCCAGCGGCCCCTTGGATGAGCAGTTCTTC
.,TRBV12-5,TRBJ2-5,.,CASGSDSQRTQYF,TGTGCTAGTGGTTCGGACAGTCAGAGGACCCAGTACTTC
.,TRBV9,TRBJ1-5,.,CASSVGAGNQPQHF,TGTGCCAGCAGCGTAGGGGCAGGGAATCAGCCCCAGCATTTT
TRBD2,TRBV12-3/TRBV12-4,TRBJ2-1,.,CASSRLAGGPNEQFF,TGTGCCAGCAGTCGGCTAGCGGGGGGGCCCAATGAGCAGTTCTTC
TRBD2,TRBV19,TRBJ2-7,.,CASSIGSGGPYEQYF,TGTGCCAGTAGTATAGGTAGCGGGGGGCCCTACGAGCAGTACTTC
TRBD2,TRBV2,TRBJ2-1,.,CASSEPASGYNEQFF,TGTGCCAGCAGTGAACCGGCTAGCGGATACAATGAGCAGTTCTTC
.,TRBV27,TRBJ1-1,.,CASSNSGGDTEAFF,TGTGCCAGCAGCAACTCTGGGGGAGACACTGAAGCTTTCTTT
.,TRBV27,TRBJ2-3,.,CASSFQGDTQYF,TGTGCCAGCAGTTTCCAGGGAGATACGCAGTATTTT
.,TRBV4-1,TRBJ2-7,once,CASSQDRGALSYEQYF,TGCGCCAGCAGCCAAGATAGGGGGGCCTTATCCTACGAGCAGTACTTC
TRBD2,TRBV12-3/TRBV12-4,TRBJ2-1,.,CASSFTSGIGEQFF,TGTGCCAGCAGTTTCACTAGCGGGATTGGTGAGCAGTTCTTC
.,TRBV9,TRBJ2-7,.,CAEPLSQYF,TGTGCCGAACCTCTTTCTCAATACTTC
TRBD1,TRBV9,TRBJ2-7,.,CASSVEWTGAHEQYF,TGTGCCAGCAGCGTAGAGTGGACAGGGGCCCACGAGCAGTACTTC